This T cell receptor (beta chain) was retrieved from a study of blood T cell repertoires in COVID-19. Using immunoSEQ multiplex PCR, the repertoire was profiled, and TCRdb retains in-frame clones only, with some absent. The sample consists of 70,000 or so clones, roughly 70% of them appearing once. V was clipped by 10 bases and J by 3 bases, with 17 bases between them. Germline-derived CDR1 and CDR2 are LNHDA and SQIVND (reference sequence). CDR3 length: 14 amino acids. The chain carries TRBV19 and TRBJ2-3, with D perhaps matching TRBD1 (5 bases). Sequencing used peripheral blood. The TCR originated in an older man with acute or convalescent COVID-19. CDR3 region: CATRTRPRTDTQYF. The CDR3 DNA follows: TGTGCCACCCGGACAAGGCCGAGGACAGATACGCAGTATTTT.